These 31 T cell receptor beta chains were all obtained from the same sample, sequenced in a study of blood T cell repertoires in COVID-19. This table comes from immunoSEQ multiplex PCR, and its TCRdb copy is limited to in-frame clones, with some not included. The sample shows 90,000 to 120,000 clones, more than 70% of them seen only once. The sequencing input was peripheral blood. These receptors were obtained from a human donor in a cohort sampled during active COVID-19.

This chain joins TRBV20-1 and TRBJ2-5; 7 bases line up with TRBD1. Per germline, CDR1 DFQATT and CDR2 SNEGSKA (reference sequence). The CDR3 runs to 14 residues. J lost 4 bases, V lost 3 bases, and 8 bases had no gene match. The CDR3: CSASSLTGAETQYF. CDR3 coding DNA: TGCAGTGCTAGTAGCCTTACAGGGGCAGAGACCCAGTACTTC.

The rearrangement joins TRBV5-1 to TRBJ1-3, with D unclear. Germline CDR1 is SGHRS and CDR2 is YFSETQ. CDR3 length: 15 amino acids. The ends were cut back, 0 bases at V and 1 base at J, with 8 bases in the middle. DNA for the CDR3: TGCGCCAGCAGCTTGGGACTGTCGTCTGGAAACACCATATATTTT. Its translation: CASSLGLSSGNTIYF. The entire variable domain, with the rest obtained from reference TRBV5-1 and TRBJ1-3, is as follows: KAGVTQTPRYLIKTRGQQVTLSCSPISGHRSVSWYQQTPGQGLQFLFEYFSETQRNKGNFPGRFSGRQFSNSRSEMNVSTLELGDSALYLCASSLGLSSGNTIYFGEGSWLTVV.

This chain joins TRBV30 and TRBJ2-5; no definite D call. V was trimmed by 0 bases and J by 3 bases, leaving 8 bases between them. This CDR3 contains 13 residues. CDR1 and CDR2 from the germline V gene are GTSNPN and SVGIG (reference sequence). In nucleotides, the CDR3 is TGTGCCTGGAGTGTTCAACTCGAAGAGACCCAGTACTTC. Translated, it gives CAWSVQLEETQYF.

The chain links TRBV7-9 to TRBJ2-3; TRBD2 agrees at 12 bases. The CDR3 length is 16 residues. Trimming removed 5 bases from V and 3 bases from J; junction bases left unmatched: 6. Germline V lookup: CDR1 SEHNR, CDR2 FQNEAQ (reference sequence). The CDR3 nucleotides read TGTGCCAGCAGCCCATCGACTAGCGGGAGTACAGATACGCAGTATTTT. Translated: CASSPSTSGSTDTQYF.

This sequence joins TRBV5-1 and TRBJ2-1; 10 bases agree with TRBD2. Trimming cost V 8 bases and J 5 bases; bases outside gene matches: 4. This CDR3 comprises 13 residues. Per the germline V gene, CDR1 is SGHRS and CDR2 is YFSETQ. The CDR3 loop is CASASGSDNEQFF. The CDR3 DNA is TGCGCCAGTGCTAGCGGGAGTGACAATGAGCAGTTCTTC. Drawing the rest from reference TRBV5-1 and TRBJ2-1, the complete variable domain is KAGVTQTPRYLIKTRGQQVTLSCSPISGHRSVSWYQQTPGQGLQFLFEYFSETQRNKGNFPGRFSGRQFSNSRSEMNVSTLELGDSALYLCASASGSDNEQFFGPGTRLTVL.

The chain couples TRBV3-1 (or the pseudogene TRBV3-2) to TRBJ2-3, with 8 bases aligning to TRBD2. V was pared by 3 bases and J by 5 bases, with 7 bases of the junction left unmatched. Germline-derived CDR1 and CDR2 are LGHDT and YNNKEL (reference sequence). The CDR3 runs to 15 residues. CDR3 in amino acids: CASSQASGPIDTQYF. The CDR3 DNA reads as TGTGCCAGCAGCCAGGCTAGCGGGCCCATAGATACGCAGTATTTT.

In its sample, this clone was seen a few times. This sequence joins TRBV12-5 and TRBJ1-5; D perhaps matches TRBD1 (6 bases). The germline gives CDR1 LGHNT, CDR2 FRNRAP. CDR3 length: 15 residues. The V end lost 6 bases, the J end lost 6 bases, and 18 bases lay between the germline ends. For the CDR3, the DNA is TGTGCTAGTGGCCCCACGACAGGAACAAGTCAGCCCCAGCATTTT. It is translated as CASGPTTGTSQPQHF.

In DNA form, the CDR3 reads TGCAGTGCTAGTCCCCTTGGGCATTCACCCCTCCACTTT. This translates into CSASPLGHSPLHF. The chain is built from TRBV20-1 and TRBJ1-6; D is ambiguous. The CDR3 extends over 13 amino acids. Germline CDR1 reads DFQATT; CDR2 reads SNEGSKA (reference sequence). With 3 bases removed from V and 8 bases from J, the gap between germline ends came to 11 bases.

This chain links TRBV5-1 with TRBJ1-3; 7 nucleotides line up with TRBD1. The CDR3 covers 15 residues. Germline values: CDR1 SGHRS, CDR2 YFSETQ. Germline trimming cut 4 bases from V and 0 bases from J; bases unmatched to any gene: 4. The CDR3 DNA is TGCGCCAGCAGCGCGGGACAGCCCTCTGGAAACACCATATATTTT. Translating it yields CASSAGQPSGNTIYF.

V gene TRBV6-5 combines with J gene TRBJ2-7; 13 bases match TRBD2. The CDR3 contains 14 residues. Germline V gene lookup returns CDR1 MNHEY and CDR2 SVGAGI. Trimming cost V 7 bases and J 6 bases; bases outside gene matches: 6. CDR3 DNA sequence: TGTGCCAGCACCGGACTAGCGGGAGAGGTCGAGCAGTACTTC. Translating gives CASTGLAGEVEQYF.

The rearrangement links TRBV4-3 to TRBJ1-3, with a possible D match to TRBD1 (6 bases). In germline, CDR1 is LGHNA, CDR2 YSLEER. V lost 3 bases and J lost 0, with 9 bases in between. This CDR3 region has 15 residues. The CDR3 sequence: CASSQTGYSGNTIYF. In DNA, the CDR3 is TGCGCCAGCAGCCAGACAGGATACTCTGGAAACACCATATATTTT.

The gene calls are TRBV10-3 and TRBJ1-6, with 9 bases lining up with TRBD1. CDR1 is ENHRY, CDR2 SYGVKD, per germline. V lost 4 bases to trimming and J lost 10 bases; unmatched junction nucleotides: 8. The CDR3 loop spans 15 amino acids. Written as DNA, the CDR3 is TGTGCCATCAGTGCCCTGACAGGGGGAGAATCACCCCTCCACTTT. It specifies CAISALTGGESPLHF.

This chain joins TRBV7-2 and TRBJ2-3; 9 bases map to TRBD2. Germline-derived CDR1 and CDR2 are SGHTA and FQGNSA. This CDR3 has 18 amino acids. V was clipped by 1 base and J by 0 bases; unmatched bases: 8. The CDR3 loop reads CASSLDAGLATSTDTQYF. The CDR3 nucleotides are TGTGCCAGCAGCTTAGACGCTGGACTAGCGACTAGCACAGATACGCAGTATTTT.

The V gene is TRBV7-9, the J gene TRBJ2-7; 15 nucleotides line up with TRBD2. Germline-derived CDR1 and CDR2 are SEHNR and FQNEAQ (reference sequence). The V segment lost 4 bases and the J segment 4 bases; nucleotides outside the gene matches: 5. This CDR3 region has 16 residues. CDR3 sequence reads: CASSSGTSGRWYEQYV. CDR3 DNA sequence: TGTGCCAGCAGCTCAGGGACTAGCGGGAGGTGGTACGAGCAGTACGTC.

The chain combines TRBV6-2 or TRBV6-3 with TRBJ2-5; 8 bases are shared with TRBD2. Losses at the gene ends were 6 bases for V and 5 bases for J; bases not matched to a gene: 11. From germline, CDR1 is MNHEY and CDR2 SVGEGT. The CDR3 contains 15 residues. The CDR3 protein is CASSRQGLVAETQYF. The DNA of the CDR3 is TGTGCCAGCAGCCGCCAGGGACTAGTTGCGGAGACCCAGTACTTC.

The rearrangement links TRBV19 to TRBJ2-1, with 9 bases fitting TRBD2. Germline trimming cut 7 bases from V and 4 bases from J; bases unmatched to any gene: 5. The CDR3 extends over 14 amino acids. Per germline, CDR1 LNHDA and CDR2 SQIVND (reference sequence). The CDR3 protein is CASKPSGTYNEQFF. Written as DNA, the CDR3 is TGTGCCAGTAAGCCTAGCGGGACATACAATGAGCAGTTCTTC.

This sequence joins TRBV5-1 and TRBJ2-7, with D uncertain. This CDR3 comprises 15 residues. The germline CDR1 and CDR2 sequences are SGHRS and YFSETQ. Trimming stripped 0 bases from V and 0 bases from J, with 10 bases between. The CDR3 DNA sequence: TGCGCCAGCAGCTTGGTTCCTGGAGACTCCTACGAGCAGTACGTC. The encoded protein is CASSLVPGDSYEQYV.

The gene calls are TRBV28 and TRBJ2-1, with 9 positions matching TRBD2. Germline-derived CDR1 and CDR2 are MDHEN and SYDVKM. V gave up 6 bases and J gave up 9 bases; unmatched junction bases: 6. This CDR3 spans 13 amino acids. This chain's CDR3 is CASSPGLASEQFF. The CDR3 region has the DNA TGTGCCAGCAGCCCGGGACTAGCTTCTGAGCAGTTCTTC.

The CDR3 region has the DNA TGCGCCAGCAGCAACGGACAGGGCATCACTGAAGCTTTCTTT. It translates to CASSNGQGITEAFF. The gene calls are TRBV5-1 and TRBJ1-1; 8 bases are a match to TRBD1. CDR1 and CDR2 from the germline V gene are SGHRS and YFSETQ. This CDR3 is 14 amino acids long. With V trimmed by 4 bases and J by 4 bases, 6 bases remained unmatched.

This CDR3 is CASSPPTGGASTDTQYF. As DNA, the CDR3 is TGTGCCAGCTCACCACCGACAGGGGGGGCTAGCACAGATACGCAGTATTTT. The rearrangement uses TRBV18 and TRBJ2-3, with 9 bases identical to TRBD1. Trimming removed 0 bases from V and 0 bases from J; junction bases left unmatched: 4. The CDR3 has 17 amino acids. The germline V gene has CDR1 KGHSH and CDR2 LQKENI. The entire variable domain, with the rest obtained from reference TRBV18 and TRBJ2-3, is as follows: NAGVMQNPRHLVRRRGQEARLRCSPMKGHSHVYWYRQLPEEGLKFMVYLQKENIIDESGMPKERFSAEFPKEGPSILRIQQVVRGDSAAYFCASSPPTGGASTDTQYFGPGTRLTVL.

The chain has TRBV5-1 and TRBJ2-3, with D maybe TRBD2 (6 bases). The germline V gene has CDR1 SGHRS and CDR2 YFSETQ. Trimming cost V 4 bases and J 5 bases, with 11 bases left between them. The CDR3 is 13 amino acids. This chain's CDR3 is CASSLGGKDTQYF. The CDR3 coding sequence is TGCGCCAGCAGCCTAGGAGGGAAAGATACGCAGTATTTT.

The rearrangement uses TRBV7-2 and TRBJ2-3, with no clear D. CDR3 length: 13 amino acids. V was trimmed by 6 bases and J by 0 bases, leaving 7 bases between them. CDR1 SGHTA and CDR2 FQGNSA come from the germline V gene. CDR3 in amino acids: CASRAQSTDTQYF. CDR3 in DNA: TGTGCCAGCAGGGCTCAAAGCACAGATACGCAGTATTTT.

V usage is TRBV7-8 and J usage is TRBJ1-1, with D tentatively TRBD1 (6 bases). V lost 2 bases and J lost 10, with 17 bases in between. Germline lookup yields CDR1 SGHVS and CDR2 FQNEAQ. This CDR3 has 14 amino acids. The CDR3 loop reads CASSLMLGGARAFF. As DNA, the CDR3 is TGTGCCAGCAGCTTAATGTTAGGGGGGGCCAGAGCTTTCTTT.

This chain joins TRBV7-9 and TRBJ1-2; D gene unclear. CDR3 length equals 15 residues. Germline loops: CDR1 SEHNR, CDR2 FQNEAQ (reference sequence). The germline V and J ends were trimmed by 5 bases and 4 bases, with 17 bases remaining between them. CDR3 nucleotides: TGTGCCAGCAGCCCAGACAACATGGCAGGCTATGGCTACACCTTC. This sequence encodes CASSPDNMAGYGYTF.

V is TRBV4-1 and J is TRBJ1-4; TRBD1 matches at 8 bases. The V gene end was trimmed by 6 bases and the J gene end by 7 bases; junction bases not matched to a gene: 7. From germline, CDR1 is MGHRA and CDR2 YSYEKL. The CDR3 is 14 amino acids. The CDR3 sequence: CASSTGQGREKLFF. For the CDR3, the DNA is TGCGCCAGCAGTACTGGACAGGGACGTGAAAAACTGTTTTTT.

CDR3 loop: CASSLGGVQGNTIYF. In nucleotides, the CDR3 is TGCGCCAGCAGCTTGGGGGGCGTTCAAGGAAACACCATATATTTT. The chain couples TRBV5-1 to TRBJ1-3; maybe TRBD1 (5 bases). The V end was cut by 0 bases, the J end by 4 bases, with 11 bases between. This CDR3 comprises 15 residues. CDR1 is SGHRS, CDR2 YFSETQ, per germline. Combining the CDR3 with reference TRBV5-1 and TRBJ1-3 gives the whole variable domain KAGVTQTPRYLIKTRGQQVTLSCSPISGHRSVSWYQQTPGQGLQFLFEYFSETQRNKGNFPGRFSGRQFSNSRSEMNVSTLELGDSALYLCASSLGGVQGNTIYFGEGSWLTVV.

CDR3 region: CASSTPVGLAGWRGTQYF. The CDR3 bases are TGTGCCAGCAGTACCCCAGTTGGACTAGCGGGCTGGAGGGGGACGCAGTATTTT. The chain employs TRBV6-2 or TRBV6-3 and TRBJ2-3, with 11 bases matching TRBD2. Germline CDR1 reads MNHEY; CDR2 reads SVGEGT. With 5 bases clipped from V and 9 bases from J, the junction kept 19 bases outside the gene matches. The CDR3 consists of 18 residues.

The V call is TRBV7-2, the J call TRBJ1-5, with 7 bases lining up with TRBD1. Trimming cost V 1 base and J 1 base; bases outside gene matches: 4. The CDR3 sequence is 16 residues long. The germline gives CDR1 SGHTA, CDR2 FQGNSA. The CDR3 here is CASSLVGGLSNQPQHF. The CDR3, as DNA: TGTGCCAGCAGCTTAGTAGGGGGCTTGAGCAATCAGCCCCAGCATTTT.

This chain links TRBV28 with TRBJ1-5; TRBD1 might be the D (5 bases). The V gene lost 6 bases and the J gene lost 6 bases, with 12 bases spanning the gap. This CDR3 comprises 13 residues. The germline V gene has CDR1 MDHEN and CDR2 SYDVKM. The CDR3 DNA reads TGTGCCAGCAGGCAGGGTAACAGTCAGCCCCAGCATTTT. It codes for CASRQGNSQPQHF.

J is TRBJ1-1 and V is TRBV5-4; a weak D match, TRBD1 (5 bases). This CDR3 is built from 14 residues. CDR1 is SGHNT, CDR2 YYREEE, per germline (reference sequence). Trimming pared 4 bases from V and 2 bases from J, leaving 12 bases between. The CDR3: CASSAQVLNTEAFF. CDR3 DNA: TGTGCCAGCAGCGCACAGGTATTAAACACTGAAGCTTTCTTT.

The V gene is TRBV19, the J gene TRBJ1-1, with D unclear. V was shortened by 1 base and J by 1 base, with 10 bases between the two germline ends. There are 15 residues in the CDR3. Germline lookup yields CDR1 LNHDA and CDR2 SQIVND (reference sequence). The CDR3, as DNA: TGTGCCAGTAGTATAGGGGCCATCGAGAACACTGAAGCTTTCTTT. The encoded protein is CASSIGAIENTEAFF.